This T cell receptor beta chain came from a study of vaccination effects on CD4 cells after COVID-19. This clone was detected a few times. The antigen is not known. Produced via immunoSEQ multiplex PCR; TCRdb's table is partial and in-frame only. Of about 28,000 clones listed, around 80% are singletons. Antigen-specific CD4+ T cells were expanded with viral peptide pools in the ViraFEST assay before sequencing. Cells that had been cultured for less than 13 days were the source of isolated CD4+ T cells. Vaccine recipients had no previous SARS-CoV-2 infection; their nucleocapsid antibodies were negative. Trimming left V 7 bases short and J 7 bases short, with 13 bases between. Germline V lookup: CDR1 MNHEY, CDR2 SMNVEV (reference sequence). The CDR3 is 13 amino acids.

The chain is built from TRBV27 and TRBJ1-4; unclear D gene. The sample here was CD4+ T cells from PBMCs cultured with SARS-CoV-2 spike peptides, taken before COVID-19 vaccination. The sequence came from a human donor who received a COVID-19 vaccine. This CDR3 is CASTRRDGEKLFF. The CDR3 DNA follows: TGTGCCAGCACTAGGCGTGACGGTGAAAAACTGTTTTTT.